The T cell receptor beta chain under discussion was sequenced for a study of naive and memory T cell subsets. The beta constant-region primer was an equimolar mix of two oligonucleotides covering TRBC1 and TRBC2. Ligated cDNA was amplified by four rounds of PCR with nested alpha and beta constant-region primers and SP2. TCRdb used MiXCR to reprocess the UMI-ligation and nested PCR reads, holding one entry per CDR3 protein. This sample yields around 30,000 distinct CDR3 sequences, of which about 18% are seen a single time; under 4% belongs to the top ten. Study-level findings and limits: In naive cells, over 90% of TCR sequences were seen only once.

In regard to this clonotype: Its cognate antigen is unknown.

The CDR3 runs 14 residues. V shed 5 bases and J shed 5 bases, with 15 bases lying between them. In germline, CDR1 is MNHNY, CDR2 SVGAGI (reference sequence). The sample was effector memory CD4+ T cells from blood. Documented subset: effector memory, CD45RA- CD27-. This chain joins TRBV6-6 and TRBJ2-5; tentatively, D is TRBD1 (8 bases). This sequence originates from a human donor in good health. The CDR3 sequence: CASSRTGRGETQYF. The CDR3 DNA reads TGTGCCAGCAGTCGGACAGGGAGGGGGGAGACCCAGTACTTC.